This T cell receptor beta chain originates from a study of T-cell reconstitution after alpha-beta-depleted transplantation in children. This clonotype showed up just a few times. The TCRbeta library was prepared with unique molecular identifiers. TCRdb passed the PCR reads through MiXCR, listing each CDR3 protein once. Altogether 450,000 to 550,000 distinct CDR3 sequences are present, 10% to 12% being singletons, with the ten largest covering 14%. The sequence was collected from a female patient between 2 and 15 years old who had a stem cell transplant for aplastic anemia, so the T cells may come from the graft donor. Specimen: PBMCs, mostly from graft donor cells, collected 180 days after TCRalphabeta/CD19-depleted stem cell transplant.

The CDR3, as DNA: TGTGCCAGTAGTATAGTCGCAGGGGCCCCGACTTACAATGAGCAGTTCTTC. It yields the protein CASSIVAGAPTYNEQFF. The genes are TRBV19 and TRBJ2-1; a weak D match, TRBD1 (6 bases). V was pared by 1 base and J by 4 bases, with 17 bases between. The germline CDR1 and CDR2 sequences are LNHDA and SQIVND (reference sequence). This CDR3 region has 17 residues.